The T cell receptor (beta chain) described here comes from a study of cytomegalovirus exposure and HLA in healthy donors. This PCR relied on a set of 60 Vbeta primers and 13 Jbeta primers. Libraries were prepared by immunoSEQ multiplex PCR; TCRdb keeps only in-frame clonotypes and omits some of them. The data show roughly 140,000 clones, with about three quarters seen just once and roughly 0.7% held by the top ten. The source of this sequence is a male donor in good health and CMV-seronegative. Sequences were obtained from PBMCs.

The CDR3 sequence: CASSPKPHTSGRSYSSYEQYF. In nucleotides, the CDR3 is TGTGCCAGCAGCCCCAAACCCCACACTAGCGGGAGGTCCTATAGCTCCTACGAGCAGTACTTC. V usage is TRBV7-3 and J usage is TRBJ2-7, with 12 bases identical to TRBD2. Per germline, CDR1 SGHTA and CDR2 FQGTGA. Trimming took 5 bases from V and 0 from J; bases not matched to a gene: 20. This CDR3 has 21 residues.